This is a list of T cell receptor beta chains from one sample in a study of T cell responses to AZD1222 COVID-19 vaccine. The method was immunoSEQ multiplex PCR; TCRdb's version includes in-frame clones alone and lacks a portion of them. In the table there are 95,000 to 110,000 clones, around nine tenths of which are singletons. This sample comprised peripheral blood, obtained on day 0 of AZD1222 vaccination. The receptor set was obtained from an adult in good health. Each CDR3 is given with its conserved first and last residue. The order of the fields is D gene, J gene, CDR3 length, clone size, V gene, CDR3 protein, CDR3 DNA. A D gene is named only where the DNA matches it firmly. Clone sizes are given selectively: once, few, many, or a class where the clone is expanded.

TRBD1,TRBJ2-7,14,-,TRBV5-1,CASSFEGAPYEQYF,TGCGCCAGCAGCTTTGAGGGGGCCCCCTACGAGCAGTACTTC
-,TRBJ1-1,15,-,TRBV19,CASSIAGRMNTEAFF,TGTGCCAGTAGTATAGCTGGGCGGATGAACACTGAAGCTTTCTTT
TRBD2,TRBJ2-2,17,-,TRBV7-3,CASSLHGPGGNTGELFF,TGTGCCAGCAGCTTACACGGCCCGGGGGGGAACACCGGGGAGCTGTTTTTT
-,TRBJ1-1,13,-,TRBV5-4,CASSLYNGREAFF,TGTGCCAGCAGCTTATACAACGGACGGGAAGCTTTCTTT
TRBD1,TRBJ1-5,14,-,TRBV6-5,CASSRGRGGQPQHF,TGTGCCAGCAGTAGGGGGCGAGGAGGTCAGCCCCAGCATTTT
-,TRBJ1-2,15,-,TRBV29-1,CSVVSGERSNYGYTF,TGCAGCGTTGTTTCAGGGGAGCGTTCGAACTATGGCTACACCTTC
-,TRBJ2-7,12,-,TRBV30,CAWSSSVYEQYF,TGTGCCTGGAGTTCAAGCGTCTACGAGCAGTACTTC
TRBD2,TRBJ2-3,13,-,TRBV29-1,CSVNGGGTDTQYF,TGCAGCGTGAATGGGGGGGGCACAGATACGCAGTATTTT
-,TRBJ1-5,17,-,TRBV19,CASSPPPAGPSNQPQHF,TGTGCCAGTAGTCCCCCCCCCGCAGGACCGAGCAATCAGCCCCAGCATTTT
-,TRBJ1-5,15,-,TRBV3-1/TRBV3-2,CASSQATGGNQPQHF,TGTGCCAGCAGCCAAGCGACGGGAGGCAATCAGCCCCAGCATTTT
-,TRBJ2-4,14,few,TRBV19,CASTDRLTKNIQYF,TGTGCCAGTACCGACAGGTTAACCAAAAACATTCAGTACTTC
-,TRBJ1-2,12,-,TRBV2,CASSVWGYGYTF,TGTGCCAGCAGTGTGTGGGGCTATGGCTACACCTTC
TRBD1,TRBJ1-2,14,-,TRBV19,CASIPRTGGSGYTF,TGTGCCAGTATCCCCCGGACAGGGGGCTCTGGCTACACCTTC
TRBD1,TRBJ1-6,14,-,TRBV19,CASSTGTANSPLHF,TGTGCCAGTAGCACCGGGACAGCCAATTCACCCCTCCACTTT
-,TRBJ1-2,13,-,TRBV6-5,CASSTGDARGYTF,TGTGCCAGCAGCACCGGGGACGCGAGGGGCTACACCTTC
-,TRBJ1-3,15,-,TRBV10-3,CAISFGGFSGNTIYF,TGTGCCATCAGTTTCGGGGGATTCTCTGGAAACACCATATATTTT
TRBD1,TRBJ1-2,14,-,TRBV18,CASAGTGREGGYTF,TGTGCCAGCGCAGGGACAGGGCGAGAGGGTGGCTACACCTTC
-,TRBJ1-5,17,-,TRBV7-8,CASSKIRDRYSNQPQHF,TGTGCCAGCAGCAAAATCCGGGACCGTTATAGCAATCAGCCCCAGCATTTT
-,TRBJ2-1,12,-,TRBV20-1,CSASRSYNEQFF,TGCAGTGCTAGTCGATCCTACAATGAGCAGTTCTTC